This record looks at one T cell receptor beta chain sequence and its context. Its matching antigen is unknown. Drawing of peripheral blood yielded 7.5 to 10 milliliters from each donor. Samples each yielded at least 5 micrograms of total RNA. The CDR3 has 19 residues. CDR1 SNHLY and CDR2 FYNNEI come from the germline V gene. With 3 bases clipped from V and 0 bases from J, the junction kept 7 bases outside the gene matches. The sample originates from a study of blood T cells in healthy people across ages. Study-level findings and limits: In older individuals, TCR beta diversity per million T cells was lower, falling roughly linearly with age.

Alongside a J-beta primer mix, a sample-barcoded 5' primer served in a second PCR lasting about 7 to 12 cycles. Sequencing of every sample gave 2.5 million or more CDR3-containing paired-end reads. TCRdb reanalysed the 5' RACE reads using MiXCR and keeps one entry per CDR3 protein. In the table there are 650,000 to 900,000 distinct CDR3 sequences, around two thirds of which are singletons. This TCR came from a man in his thirties or forties in good health. This chain connects TRBV2 to TRBJ2-1; TRBD2 matches at 14 bases. The source material was blood. The chain's CDR3 is CASSEPGLAGALSYNEQFF. The CDR3, as DNA: TGTGCCAGCAGTGAGCCGGGACTAGCGGGGGCCCTCTCCTACAATGAGCAGTTCTTC.